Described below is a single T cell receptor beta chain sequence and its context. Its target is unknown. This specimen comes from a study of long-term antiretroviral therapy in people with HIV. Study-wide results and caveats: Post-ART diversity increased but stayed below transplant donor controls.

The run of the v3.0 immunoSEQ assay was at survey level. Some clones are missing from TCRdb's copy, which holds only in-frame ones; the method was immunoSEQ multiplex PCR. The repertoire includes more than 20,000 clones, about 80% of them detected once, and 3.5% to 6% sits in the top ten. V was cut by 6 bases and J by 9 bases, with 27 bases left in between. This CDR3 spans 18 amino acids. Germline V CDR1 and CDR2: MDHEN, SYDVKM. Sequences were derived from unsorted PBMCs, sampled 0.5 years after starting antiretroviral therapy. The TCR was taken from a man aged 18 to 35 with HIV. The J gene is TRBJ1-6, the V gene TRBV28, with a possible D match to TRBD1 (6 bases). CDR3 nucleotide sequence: TGTGCCAGCAGCCCCGGGCACGGCAGGGGAAGTTTCTCTTCACCCCTCCACTTT. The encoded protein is CASSPGHGRGSFSSPLHF.